This paragraph reports one T cell receptor (beta chain). The antigen remains undetermined. The entry originates in a study of cytomegalovirus exposure and HLA in healthy donors. For the study at large: From about 179 million T cells, an earlier analysis saw roughly 100 million unique TCR beta sequences.

Germline-derived CDR1 and CDR2 are MNHEY and SVGAGI. V was clipped by 7 bases and J by 6 bases; unmatched bases: 2. The CDR3 is 13 residues long. The study ran its PCR with 60 Vbeta and 13 Jbeta primers. Profiling relied on immunoSEQ multiplex PCR, and the TCRdb table lists in-frame clones only, not all of them. Of 150,000 or so clones in the sample, 65% to 80% were seen once. Points from the study as a whole: High specificity and sensitivity for cytomegalovirus status were reported for the classifier. Immune exposure information available was restricted to CMV serostatus. Presence/absence analyses assumed roughly uniform sequencing depth across donors, which may not hold.

The TCR was taken from a man younger than 45 in good health and CMV-seronegative. The sequencing input was PBMCs. The chain links TRBV6-5 to TRBJ2-7; 14 positions agree with TRBD2. The chain's CDR3 is CASTGLAGGEQYF. CDR3 in DNA: TGTGCCAGCACCGGACTAGCGGGAGGCGAGCAGTACTTC.